The 9 T cell receptor beta chains reported below all come from one sample, sequenced in a study of blood T cell repertoires in COVID-19. Clones were sequenced by immunoSEQ multiplex PCR, and TCRdb holds only the in-frame ones, with some missing. Altogether about 500,000 clones are present, about 91% being singletons, with the ten largest covering 0.7% to 1%. Sequenced: peripheral blood. All receptors derive from a man younger than 30 with COVID-19, enrolled during active disease.

The chain joins TRBV18 to TRBJ1-2; possibly TRBD1 for D (5 bases). The germline CDR1 and CDR2 sequences are KGHSH and LQKENI. The CDR3 runs 13 residues. Trimming removed 5 bases from V and 5 bases from J, with 12 bases in between. The CDR3 spells CASSAGVLYGYTF. The CDR3, as DNA: TGTGCCAGCTCAGCGGGGGTCCTGTATGGCTACACCTTC.

This rearrangement joins TRBV6-5 to TRBJ2-1; maybe TRBD2 (5 bases). The CDR3 spans 15 residues. Germline CDR1 reads MNHEY; CDR2 reads SVGAGI. Trimming cost V 8 bases and J 8 bases, with 22 bases left between them. This CDR3 reads CASLRALSGQHEQFF. The CDR3 DNA sequence: TGTGCCAGCCTAAGGGCCTTAAGCGGCCAACATGAGCAGTTCTTC.

The V call is TRBV6-1, the J call TRBJ2-6, with a possible D match to TRBD2 (5 bases). The CDR3 length is 17 residues. The germline V gene has CDR1 MNHNS and CDR2 SASEGT. V dropped 1 base and J dropped 1 base, with 11 bases sitting between them. The CDR3 protein is CASSEGFGNSGANVLTF. CDR3 bases: TGTGCCAGCAGTGAAGGCTTCGGGAATTCTGGGGCCAACGTCCTGACTTTC.

This chain uses TRBV25-1 with TRBJ2-4; 9 bases match TRBD2. CDR1 is MGHDK and CDR2 is SYGVNS in the germline V gene. The J segment lost 0 bases and the V segment lost 1 base, leaving 4 bases of the junction unmatched. The length of the CDR3 is 17 residues. The CDR3 nucleotides are TGTGCCAGCAGTGAATGGAAAGCGGGAGGAGCCAAAAACATTCAGTACTTC. Amino acid sequence: CASSEWKAGGAKNIQYF.

J is TRBJ2-4 and V is TRBV3-1 (or the pseudogene TRBV3-2), with TRBD2 matching over 7 bases. V gave up 4 bases and J gave up 0 bases; unmatched junction bases: 6. Germline CDR1 is LGHDT and CDR2 is YNNKEL (reference sequence). The CDR3 contains 16 residues. The CDR3 reads CASSLRAGQAKNIQYF. CDR3 sequence (DNA): TGTGCCAGCAGCCTAAGAGCGGGGCAAGCCAAAAACATTCAGTACTTC.

The V gene is TRBV29-1, the J gene TRBJ2-7; 9 nucleotides line up with TRBD1. CDR1 and CDR2 (germline): SQVTM, ANQGSEA. This CDR3 region has 15 residues. V dropped 7 bases and J dropped 4; count of bases not matched to a gene: 14. For the CDR3, the DNA is TGCAGCGCCGGGTGGGACAGGGTGCCAGATTACGAGCAGTACTTC. Residues: CSAGWDRVPDYEQYF.

V and J are TRBV11-1 and TRBJ2-7; D might be TRBD2 (7 bases). The germline V gene has CDR1 SGHAT and CDR2 FQDESV (reference sequence). This CDR3 spans 15 amino acids. Trimming left V 1 base short and J 2 bases short, with 12 bases between. CDR3 protein: CASSLGRGQTYEQYF. Here the CDR3 DNA reads TGTGCCAGCAGCTTAGGGCGGGGGCAAACCTACGAGCAGTACTTC.

The chain combines TRBV5-5 with TRBJ2-5; TRBD2 aligns across 8 bases. J was trimmed by 0 bases and V by 4 bases; bases with no gene match: 2. CDR3 length: 14 residues. Germline loops: CDR1 SGHKS, CDR2 YYEKEE (reference sequence). CDR3 protein: CASSPGGDQETQYF. The CDR3 region has the DNA TGTGCCAGCAGCCCGGGAGGGGACCAAGAGACCCAGTACTTC.

The chain couples TRBV7-9 to TRBJ1-5; D unresolved. The germline V gene encodes CDR1 SEHNR and CDR2 FQNEAQ (reference sequence). The V end lost 2 bases, the J end lost 7 bases, and 6 bases lay between the germline ends. This CDR3 spans 12 amino acids. CDR3: CASSLRGQPQHF. In DNA form, the CDR3 reads TGTGCCAGCAGCTTAAGAGGACAGCCCCAGCATTTT.